This T cell receptor (beta chain) is drawn from a study of control samples from healthy donors and cancer patients. Clones were sequenced by immunoSEQ multiplex PCR, and TCRdb holds only the in-frame ones, with some missing. The repertoire has 150,000 to 190,000 clones, roughly 93% of them found once; the top ten carry more than 2%. The CDR3 contains 16 residues. Germline V gene data show CDR1 as KGHDR and CDR2 as SFDVKD. V lost 3 bases and J lost 5; bases outside the gene matches: 6. The TCR was taken from a man in his fifties or sixties in good health. The chain joins TRBV24-1 to TRBJ2-1; 10 bases fit TRBD2. The sample was blood. This CDR3 reads CATSDPTSGTNNEQFF. The CDR3 DNA is TGTGCCACCAGTGATCCTACTAGCGGGACCAACAATGAGCAGTTCTTC.